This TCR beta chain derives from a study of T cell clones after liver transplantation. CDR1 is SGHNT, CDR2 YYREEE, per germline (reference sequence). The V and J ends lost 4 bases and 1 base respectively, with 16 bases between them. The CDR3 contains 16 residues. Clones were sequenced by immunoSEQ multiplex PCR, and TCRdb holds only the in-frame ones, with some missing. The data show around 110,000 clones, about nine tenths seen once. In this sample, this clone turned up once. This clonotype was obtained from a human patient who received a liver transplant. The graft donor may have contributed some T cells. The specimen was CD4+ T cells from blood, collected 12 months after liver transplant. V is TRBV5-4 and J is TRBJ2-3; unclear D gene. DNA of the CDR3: TGTGCCAGCAGCCCCGGCAGTAGTGGTCGCACAGATACGCAGTATTTT. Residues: CASSPGSSGRTDTQYF.